The present T cell receptor beta chain was sequenced within a study of chemoradiotherapy in HPV16-positive cancers. CDR3 size: 12 residues. The germline V gene has CDR1 SGHDN and CDR2 FVKESK. V was trimmed by 4 bases and J by 0 bases, leaving 1 base between them. Here immunoSEQ multiplex PCR was the method, and the copy in TCRdb shows in-frame clones only, minus some. The table records about 68,000 clones, around nine tenths of them present only once. The rearrangement uses TRBV14 and TRBJ1-5, with D unclear. The sample was blood, taken from a patient who underwent chemoradiotherapy. This TCR was recovered from a human donor with HPV-associated anogenital cancer. This CDR3 reads CASSLSNQPQHF. The CDR3 region has the DNA TGTGCCAGCAGCCTTAGCAATCAGCCCCAGCATTTT.